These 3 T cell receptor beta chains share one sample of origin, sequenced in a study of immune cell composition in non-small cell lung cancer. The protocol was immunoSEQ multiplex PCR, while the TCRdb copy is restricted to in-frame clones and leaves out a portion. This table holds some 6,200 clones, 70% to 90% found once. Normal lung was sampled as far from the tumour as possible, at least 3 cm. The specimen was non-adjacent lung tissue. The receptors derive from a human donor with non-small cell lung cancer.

The CDR3 sequence: CATSRGPAGGPETQYF. CDR3 nucleotides: TGTGCCACCAGCAGAGGTCCAGCGGGAGGCCCAGAGACCCAGTACTTC. This rearrangement joins TRBV15 to TRBJ2-5, with TRBD2 matching over 9 bases. This CDR3 region has 16 residues. V shed 1 base, J shed 4 bases, and the junction held 7 bases outside the gene matches. Germline CDR1 is LNHNV and CDR2 is YYDKDF (reference sequence). The complete variable domain, with remaining parts taken from reference TRBV15 and TRBJ2-5, reads DAMVIQNPRYQVTQFGKPVTLSCSQTLNHNVMYWYQQKSSQAPKLLFHYYDKDFNNEADTPDNFQSRRPNTSFCFLDIRSPGLGDTAMYLCATSRGPAGGPETQYFGPGTRLLVL.

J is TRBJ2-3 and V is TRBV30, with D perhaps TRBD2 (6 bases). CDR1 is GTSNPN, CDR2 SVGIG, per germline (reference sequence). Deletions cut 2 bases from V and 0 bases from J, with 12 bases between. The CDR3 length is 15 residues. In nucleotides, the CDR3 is TGTGCCTGGAGTACCGGGACTCTGAGCACAGATACGCAGTATTTT. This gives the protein CAWSTGTLSTDTQYF.

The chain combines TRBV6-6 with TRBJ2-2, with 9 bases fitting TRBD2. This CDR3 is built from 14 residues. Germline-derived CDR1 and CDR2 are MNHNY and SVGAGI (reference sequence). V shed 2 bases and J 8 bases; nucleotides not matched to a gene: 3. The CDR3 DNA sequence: TGTGCCAGCAGTTACGATGCGGGAGGGGGGGAGCTGTTTTTT. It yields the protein CASSYDAGGGELFF.